One sample yielded the 25 T cell receptor beta chains listed below, sequenced in a study of cytomegalovirus exposure and HLA in healthy donors (dated by TCRdb to about 2017). The library came from the immunoSEQ multiplex PCR assay. The multiplex PCR relied on a mix of 60 forward primers for TCR Vbeta segments and 13 reverse primers for TCR Jbeta segments. The source is immuneACCESS, and TCRdb retained only in-frame sequences with V and J called. Part of the clones is not carried over; for the studies checked, unresolved V genes explain less than half of this, and the remainder is unexplained. In all, the sample holds over 150,000 clones, and more than 65% of those were seen once. The top ten hold 2.8% of the sample. Sequencing input: PBMCs. These receptors originate from a woman aged 40 to 49 in good health and CMV-seropositive.

The chain links TRBV2 to TRBJ2-7; 9 nucleotides match TRBD2. With V trimmed by 7 bases and J by 7 bases, 11 bases remained unmatched. This CDR3 contains 14 residues. Germline V gene data show CDR1 as SNHLY and CDR2 as FYNNEI. The CDR3 DNA reads TGTGCCAGCAAAATGGCGGGAGGGACTGGAGAGCAGTACTTC. Amino acid sequence: CASKMAGGTGEQYF. Full variable domain (outside the CDR3, taken from reference TRBV2 and TRBJ2-7): EPEVTQTPSHQVTQMGQEVILRCVPISNHLYFYWYRQILGQKVEFLVSFYNNEISEKSEIFDDQFSVERPDGSNFTLKIRSTKLEDSAMYFCASKMAGGTGEQYFGPGTRLTVT.

This chain connects TRBV5-1 to TRBJ1-2; D is unclear. Trimming stripped 2 bases from V and 0 bases from J, with 14 bases between. Looked up from germline, CDR1 is SGHRS and CDR2 is YFSETQ. The CDR3 has 16 amino acids. In nucleotides, the CDR3 is TGCGCCAGCAGCTTAGTACCAGAGGCAGCTAACTATGGCTACACCTTC. This gives the protein CASSLVPEAANYGYTF.

This chain links TRBV7-9 with TRBJ2-1, with 10 bases aligning to TRBD2. Germline assignment: CDR1 SEHNR and CDR2 FQNEAQ (reference sequence). The CDR3 length is 15 residues. V shed 11 bases and J 4 bases; nucleotides not matched to a gene: 11. The CDR3, as DNA: TGTGCCTACAAGGCTAGCGGGGGCCCGTACAATGAGCAGTTCTTC. Encoded protein: CAYKASGGPYNEQFF.

The rearrangement uses TRBV27 and TRBJ2-1, with D unclear. The V gene lost 8 bases and the J gene lost 1 base, with 12 bases spanning the gap. CDR1 MNHEY and CDR2 SMNVEV come from the germline V gene (reference sequence). The CDR3 is made up of 14 amino acids. The CDR3 DNA follows: TGTGCCAGCTCGCGGAGAGGATCCTACAATGAGCAGTTCTTC. Protein product: CASSRRGSYNEQFF.

The chain recombines TRBV5-1 with TRBJ1-2; TRBD1 matches 9 bases. The V gene end was trimmed by 4 bases and the J gene end by 2 bases; junction bases not matched to a gene: 6. The germline gives CDR1 SGHRS, CDR2 YFSETQ. The CDR3 has 15 amino acids. DNA for the CDR3: TGCGCCAGCAGCGTGGAAGGGACAGGGAACTATGGCTACACCTTC. Translated: CASSVEGTGNYGYTF.

The genes are TRBV10-3 and TRBJ1-6, with 7 positions matching TRBD1. Germline V gene sequence: CDR1 ENHRY, CDR2 SYGVKD. This CDR3 has 14 residues. The V and J ends lost 6 bases and 7 bases, in that order; junction bases with no gene match: 6. CDR3 loop: CAISWDSRNSPLHF. The DNA of the CDR3 is TGTGCCATCAGCTGGGACAGCCGGAATTCACCCCTCCACTTT.

This sequence joins TRBV7-2 and TRBJ2-5, with 8 bases aligning to TRBD2. Losses at the gene ends were 6 bases for V and 6 bases for J; bases not matched to a gene: 9. The CDR3 has 14 amino acids. Germline loops: CDR1 SGHTA, CDR2 FQGNSA. This chain's CDR3 is CASSIAGTGKTQYF. The CDR3 nucleotides read TGTGCCAGCAGTATAGCGGGGACCGGAAAGACCCAGTACTTC.

The V call is TRBV7-2, the J call TRBJ1-2; D gene uncertain. CDR3 length: 13 residues. Trimming took 1 base from V and 7 from J, leaving 10 bases between them. Germline V gene sequence: CDR1 SGHTA, CDR2 FQGNSA. The CDR3 coding sequence is TGTGCCAGCAGCTTAGACCCCCTCGGTGGCTACACCTTC. Amino acid sequence: CASSLDPLGGYTF.

A few counts support this clone. The chain carries TRBV18 and TRBJ1-4; 8 nucleotides agree with TRBD1. CDR3 size: 15 residues. Germline trimming cut 0 bases from V and 6 bases from J; bases unmatched to any gene: 3. CDR1 is KGHSH, CDR2 LQKENI, per germline. The DNA of the CDR3 is TGTGCCAGCTCACCACCGGCAGGGGGCTATGAAAAACTGTTTTTT. Protein product: CASSPPAGGYEKLFF. Supplemented by reference TRBV18 and TRBJ1-4, the full variable domain reads NAGVMQNPRHLVRRRGQEARLRCSPMKGHSHVYWYRQLPEEGLKFMVYLQKENIIDESGMPKERFSAEFPKEGPSILRIQQVVRGDSAAYFCASSPPAGGYEKLFFGSGTQLSVL.

This rearrangement joins TRBV19 to TRBJ2-4, with 12 bases identical to TRBD2. Losses at the gene ends were 3 bases for V and 6 bases for J; bases not matched to a gene: 9. CDR3 length equals 17 residues. The V gene's germline CDR1 is LNHDA and CDR2 SQIVND (reference sequence). CDR3 in amino acids: CASSILAGGGGINIQYF. As DNA, the CDR3 is TGTGCCAGTAGTATTCTAGCGGGAGGGGGGGGTATAAACATTCAGTACTTC.

The chain employs TRBV29-1 and TRBJ2-7; D may be TRBD2 (6 bases). Germline V gene sequence: CDR1 SQVTM, CDR2 ANQGSEA. There are 15 residues in the CDR3. V lost 4 bases to trimming and J lost 4 bases, with 20 bases between them. As DNA, the CDR3 is TGCAGCGTTGGTAACAGCGGGCAGGGATCGTACGAGCAGTACTTC. Translated, it gives CSVGNSGQGSYEQYF.

The chain employs TRBV9 and TRBJ2-1; 13 nucleotides agree with TRBD2. The CDR3 is 15 amino acids. From germline, CDR1 is SGDLS and CDR2 YYNGEE. V shed 4 bases, J shed 6 bases, and the junction held 4 bases outside the gene matches. This CDR3 is CASSWTSGSSNEQFF. DNA for the CDR3: TGTGCCAGCAGCTGGACTAGCGGGAGTTCCAATGAGCAGTTCTTC.

V and J are TRBV5-1 and TRBJ2-3; 10 positions agree with TRBD2. CDR3 length equals 15 residues. Trimming cost V 4 bases and J 4 bases; bases outside gene matches: 6. Germline V gives CDR1 SGHRS, CDR2 YFSETQ. The chain's CDR3 is CASSRIAGGSDTQYF. Written as DNA, the CDR3 is TGCGCCAGCAGCAGGATAGCGGGGGGTTCAGATACGCAGTATTTT.

The J gene is TRBJ1-2, the V gene TRBV6-1; TRBD1 is a possible D gene (5 bases). V lost 0 bases and J 7 bases, leaving 18 bases between the germline ends. The CDR3 contains 16 residues. Germline assignment: CDR1 MNHNS and CDR2 SASEGT. The DNA of the CDR3 is TGTGCCAGCAGTGAAGCGGGCCAGTTAGGGGTCGGTGGCTACACCTTC. As protein: CASSEAGQLGVGGYTF.

The chain recombines TRBV29-1 with TRBJ2-3; TRBD2 matches at 9 bases. CDR1 SQVTM and CDR2 ANQGSEA come from the germline V gene. V shed 1 base, J shed 2 bases, and the junction held 10 bases outside the gene matches. This CDR3 is 17 amino acids long. The CDR3 DNA sequence: TGCAGCGTTGAAGCCAGACTAGCGGTTCCAGACACAGATACGCAGTATTTT. Amino acid sequence: CSVEARLAVPDTDTQYF.

The rearrangement joins TRBV10-3 to TRBJ2-5, with 8 bases that match TRBD2. V lost 6 bases, J lost 2 bases, and 11 bases stayed unmatched. Per germline, CDR1 ENHRY and CDR2 SYGVKD. The CDR3 length is 16 residues. Here the CDR3 DNA reads TGTGCCATCAGGGGGGCGTCCAGCGGGAGACAAGAGACCCAGTACTTC. Amino acids: CAIRGASSGRQETQYF.

The CDR3 DNA sequence: TGTGCCAGCAGCATAGGGGGCACCTACAATGAGCAGTTCTTC. This codes for CASSIGGTYNEQFF. The chain links TRBV28 to TRBJ2-1, with TRBD1 identical over 7 bases. Germline V gives CDR1 MDHEN, CDR2 SYDVKM. This CDR3 contains 14 residues. V lost 6 bases to trimming and J lost 2 bases; unmatched junction nucleotides: 4.

V is TRBV19 and J is TRBJ2-7, with D maybe TRBD2 (6 bases). The CDR3 is 15 residues long. V gave up 5 bases and J gave up 0 bases, with 14 bases separating them. Germline V gene sequence: CDR1 LNHDA, CDR2 SQIVND (reference sequence). The CDR3 sequence: CASSLGGGTSYEQYF. The DNA for the CDR3 is TGTGCCAGTAGTCTTGGGGGAGGCACCTCCTACGAGCAGTACTTC.

This chain uses TRBV6-5 with TRBJ1-4, with 7 bases lining up with TRBD1. CDR3 length: 13 residues. Per germline, CDR1 MNHEY and CDR2 SVGAGI. J was trimmed by 8 bases and V by 4 bases; bases with no gene match: 4. This CDR3 is CASSFQGEEKLFF. The CDR3 coding sequence is TGTGCCAGCAGTTTTCAGGGGGAGGAAAAACTGTTTTTT.

This clone has more than one count but fewer than ten. V gene TRBV7-3 combines with J gene TRBJ2-2, with 7 bases that match TRBD2. This CDR3 is 16 amino acids long. V lost 5 bases and J lost 5; bases outside the gene matches: 11. Germline assignment: CDR1 SGHTA and CDR2 FQGTGA. The CDR3 DNA sequence: TGTGCCAGCAGCCCGGGGGGTCTACCCATGACCGGGGAGCTGTTTTTT. Encoded protein: CASSPGGLPMTGELFF.

The sample holds one count of this clone. The chain employs TRBV4-2 and TRBJ1-2; TRBD1 might be the D (5 bases). Germline V gene lookup returns CDR1 LGHNA and CDR2 YNFKEQ. The CDR3 extends over 15 amino acids. Trimming stripped 4 bases from V and 4 bases from J, with 16 bases between. The CDR3 here is CASSLERGLVYGYTF. CDR3 DNA sequence: TGTGCCAGCAGCCTCGAGCGGGGGTTGGTCTATGGCTACACCTTC.

The V call is TRBV7-6, the J call TRBJ2-2; no clear D gene. Germline lookup yields CDR1 SGHVS and CDR2 FNYEAQ. This CDR3 is 14 amino acids long. V lost 2 bases to trimming and J lost 1 base, with 5 bases between them. As DNA, the CDR3 is TGTGCCAGCAGCTTACCAATGAACACCGGGGAGCTGTTTTTT. Its protein product is CASSLPMNTGELFF.

V gene TRBV11-1 combines with J gene TRBJ2-5; D gene uncertain. The germline V gene encodes CDR1 SGHAT and CDR2 FQDESV (reference sequence). The CDR3 covers 15 residues. V shed 2 bases and J shed 3 bases, with 13 bases lying between them. CDR3 sequence reads: CASSLRSDEEETQYF. As DNA, the CDR3 is TGTGCCAGCAGCTTAAGGTCAGATGAGGAAGAGACCCAGTACTTC. Supplemented by reference TRBV11-1 and TRBJ2-5, the full variable domain reads EAEVAQSPRYKITEKSQAVAFWCDPISGHATLYWYRQILGQGPELLVQFQDESVVDDSQLPKDRFSAERLKGVDSTLKIQPAELGDSAMYLCASSLRSDEEETQYFGPGTRLLVL.

The V gene is TRBV5-1, the J gene TRBJ1-1; a weak D match, TRBD1 (5 bases). The CDR3 is 14 residues long. Trimming removed 7 bases from V and 0 bases from J, with 13 bases in between. The V gene's germline CDR1 is SGHRS and CDR2 YFSETQ. CDR3 coding DNA: TGCGCCAGCGGCCGAGACAGTTTGAACACTGAAGCTTTCTTT. Residues: CASGRDSLNTEAFF.

This clone was recorded only once. V usage is TRBV5-6 and J usage is TRBJ2-7; no clear D. Germline CDR1 reads SGHDT; CDR2 reads YYEEEE. CDR3 length: 11 residues. V lost 4 bases to trimming and J lost 4 bases, with 6 bases between them. CDR3: CASSSVYEQYF. DNA of the CDR3: TGTGCCAGCAGCAGCGTTTACGAGCAGTACTTC.